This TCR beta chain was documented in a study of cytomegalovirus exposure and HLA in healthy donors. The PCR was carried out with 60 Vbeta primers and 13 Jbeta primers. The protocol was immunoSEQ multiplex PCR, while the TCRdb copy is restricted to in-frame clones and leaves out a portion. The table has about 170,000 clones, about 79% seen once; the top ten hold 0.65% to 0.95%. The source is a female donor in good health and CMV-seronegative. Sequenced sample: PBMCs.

CDR3 sequence reads: CASSQESRGGRGYEQYF. The CDR3 bases are TGTGCCAGCAGCCAAGAGTCGCGGGGGGGCCGGGGCTACGAGCAGTACTTC. This chain uses TRBV4-2 with TRBJ2-7; 9 nucleotides agree with TRBD2. Losses at the gene ends were 0 bases for V and 3 bases for J; bases not matched to a gene: 9. This CDR3 comprises 17 residues. Germline loops: CDR1 LGHNA, CDR2 YNFKEQ.